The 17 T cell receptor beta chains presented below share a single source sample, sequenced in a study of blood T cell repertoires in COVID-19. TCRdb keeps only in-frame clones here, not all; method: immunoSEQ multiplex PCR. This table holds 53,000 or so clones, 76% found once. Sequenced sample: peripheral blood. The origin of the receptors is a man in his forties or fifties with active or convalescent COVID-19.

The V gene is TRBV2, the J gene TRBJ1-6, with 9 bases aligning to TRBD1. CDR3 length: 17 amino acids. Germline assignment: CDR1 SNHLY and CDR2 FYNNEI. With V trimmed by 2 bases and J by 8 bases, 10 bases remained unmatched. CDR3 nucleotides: TGTGCCAGCAGTGAAACGGTGACAGGGGGGGTTGATTCACCCCTCCACTTT. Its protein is CASSETVTGGVDSPLHF.

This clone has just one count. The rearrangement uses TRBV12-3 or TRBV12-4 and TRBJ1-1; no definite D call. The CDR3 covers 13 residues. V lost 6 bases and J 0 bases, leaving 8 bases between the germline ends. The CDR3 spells CASSPTVNTEAFF. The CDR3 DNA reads TGTGCCAGCAGCCCCACAGTGAACACTGAAGCTTTCTTT.

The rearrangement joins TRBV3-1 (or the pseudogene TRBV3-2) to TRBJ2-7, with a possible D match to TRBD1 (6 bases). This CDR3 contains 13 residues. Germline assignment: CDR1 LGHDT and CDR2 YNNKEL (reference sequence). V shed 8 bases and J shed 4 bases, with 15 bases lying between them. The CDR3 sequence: CASAGTTVYEQYF. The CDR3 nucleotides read TGTGCCAGCGCCGGGACAACCGTTTACGAGCAGTACTTC.

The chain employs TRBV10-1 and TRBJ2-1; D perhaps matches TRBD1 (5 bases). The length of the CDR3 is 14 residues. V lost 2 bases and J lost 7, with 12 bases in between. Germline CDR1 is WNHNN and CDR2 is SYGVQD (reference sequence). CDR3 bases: TGCGCCAGCAGTGAGCCGACAGTCCCGAATGAGCAGTTCTTC. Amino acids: CASSEPTVPNEQFF.

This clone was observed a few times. CDR3 loop: CASSIREGDSPLHF. DNA for the CDR3: TGTGCCAGTAGTATTAGGGAAGGGGATTCACCCCTCCACTTT. This chain connects TRBV19 to TRBJ1-6; D is possibly TRBD1 (5 bases). CDR3 length equals 14 residues. The germline V and J ends were trimmed by 3 bases and 8 bases, with 11 bases remaining between them. Germline V CDR1 and CDR2: LNHDA, SQIVND (reference sequence).

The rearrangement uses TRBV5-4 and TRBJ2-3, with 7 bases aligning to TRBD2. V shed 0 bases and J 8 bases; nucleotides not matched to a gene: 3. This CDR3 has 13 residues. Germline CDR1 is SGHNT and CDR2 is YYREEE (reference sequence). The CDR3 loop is CASSLAGGGTQYF. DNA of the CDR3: TGTGCCAGCAGCTTGGCGGGCGGGGGTACGCAGTATTTT.

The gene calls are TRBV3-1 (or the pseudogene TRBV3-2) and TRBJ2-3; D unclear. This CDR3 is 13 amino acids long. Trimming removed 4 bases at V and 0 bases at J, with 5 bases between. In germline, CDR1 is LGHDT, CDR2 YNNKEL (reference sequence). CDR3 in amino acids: CASSLSSTDTQYF. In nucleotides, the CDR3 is TGTGCCAGCAGCCTCTCGAGCACAGATACGCAGTATTTT.

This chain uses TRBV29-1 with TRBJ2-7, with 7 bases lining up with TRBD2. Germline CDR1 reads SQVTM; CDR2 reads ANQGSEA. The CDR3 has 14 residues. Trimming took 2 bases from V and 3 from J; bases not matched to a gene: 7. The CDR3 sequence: CSVELPASGYEQYF. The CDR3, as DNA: TGCAGCGTTGAACTCCCAGCTAGCGGCTACGAGCAGTACTTC.

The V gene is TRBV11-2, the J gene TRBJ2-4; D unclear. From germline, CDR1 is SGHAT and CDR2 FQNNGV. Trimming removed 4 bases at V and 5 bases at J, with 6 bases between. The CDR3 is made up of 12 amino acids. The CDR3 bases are TGTGCCAGCAGCTCCAGTGAAAACATTCAGTACTTC. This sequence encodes CASSSSENIQYF. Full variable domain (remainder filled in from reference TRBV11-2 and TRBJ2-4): EAGVAQSPRYKIIEKRQSVAFWCNPISGHATLYWYQQILGQGPKLLIQFQNNGVVDDSQLPKDRFSAERLKGVDSTLKIQPAKLEDSAVYLCASSSSENIQYFGAGTRLSVL.

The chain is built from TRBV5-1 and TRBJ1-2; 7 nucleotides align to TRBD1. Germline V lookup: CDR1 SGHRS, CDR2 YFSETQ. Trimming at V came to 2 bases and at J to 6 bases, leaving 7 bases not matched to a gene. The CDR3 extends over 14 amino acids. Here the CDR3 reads CASSFRVGGDGYTF. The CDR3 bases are TGCGCCAGCAGCTTTCGGGTAGGGGGCGATGGCTACACCTTC.

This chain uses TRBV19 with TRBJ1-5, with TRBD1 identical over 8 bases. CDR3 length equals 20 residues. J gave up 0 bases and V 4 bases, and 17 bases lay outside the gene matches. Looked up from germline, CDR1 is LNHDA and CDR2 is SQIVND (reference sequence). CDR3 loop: CASSTLTGQGLGYSNQPQHF. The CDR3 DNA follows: TGTGCCAGTAGTACCTTAACCGGACAGGGCCTAGGGTATAGCAATCAGCCCCAGCATTTT.

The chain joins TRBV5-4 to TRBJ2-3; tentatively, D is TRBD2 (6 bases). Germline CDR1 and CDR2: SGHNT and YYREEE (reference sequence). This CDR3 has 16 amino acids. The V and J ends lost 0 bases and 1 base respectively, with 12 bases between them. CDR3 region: CASSLGGGRGTDTQYF. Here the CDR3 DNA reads TGTGCCAGCAGCTTGGGGGGAGGCAGGGGCACAGATACGCAGTATTTT.

CDR3 in DNA: TGTGCCAGTAGACAGGGCTACGAGCAGTACTTC. This translates into CASRQGYEQYF. V and J are TRBV19 and TRBJ2-7; D perhaps matches TRBD1 (6 bases). This CDR3 contains 11 residues. Per germline, CDR1 LNHDA and CDR2 SQIVND (reference sequence). The V end lost 6 bases, the J end lost 3 bases, and 6 bases lay between the germline ends.

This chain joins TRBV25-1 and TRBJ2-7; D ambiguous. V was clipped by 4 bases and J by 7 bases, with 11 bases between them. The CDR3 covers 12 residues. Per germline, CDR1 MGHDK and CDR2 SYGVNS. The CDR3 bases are TGTGCCAGCAGTGGAATCCTAGAAGAGCAGTACTTC. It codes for CASSGILEEQYF.

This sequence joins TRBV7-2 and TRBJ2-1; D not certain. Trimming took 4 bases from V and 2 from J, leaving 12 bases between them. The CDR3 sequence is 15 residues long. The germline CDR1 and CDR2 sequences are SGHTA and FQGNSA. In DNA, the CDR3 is TGTGCCAGCAGCTCATTAGCAGCCGCCTACAATGAGCAGTTCTTC. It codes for CASSSLAAAYNEQFF.

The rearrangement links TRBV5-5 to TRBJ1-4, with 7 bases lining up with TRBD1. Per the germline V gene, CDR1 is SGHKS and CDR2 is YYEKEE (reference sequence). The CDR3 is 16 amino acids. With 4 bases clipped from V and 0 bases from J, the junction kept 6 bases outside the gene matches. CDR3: CASSRTGEATNEKLFF. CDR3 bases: TGTGCCAGCAGCCGAACAGGGGAAGCAACTAATGAAAAACTGTTTTTT.

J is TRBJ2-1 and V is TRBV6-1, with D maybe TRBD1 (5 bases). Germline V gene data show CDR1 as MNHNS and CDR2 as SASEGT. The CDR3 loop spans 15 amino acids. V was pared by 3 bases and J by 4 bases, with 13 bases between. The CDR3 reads CASSDMGQIYNEQFF. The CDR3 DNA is TGTGCCAGCAGTGATATGGGGCAGATTTACAATGAGCAGTTCTTC.